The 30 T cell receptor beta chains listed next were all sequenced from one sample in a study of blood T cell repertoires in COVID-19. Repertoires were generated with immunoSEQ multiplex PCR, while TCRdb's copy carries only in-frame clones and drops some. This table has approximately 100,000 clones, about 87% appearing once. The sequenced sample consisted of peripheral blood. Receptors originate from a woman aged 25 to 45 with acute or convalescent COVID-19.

CDR3 coding DNA: TGTGCCAGCAGTTTTAACAGGGTCAATCAGCCCCAGCATTTT. The encoded protein is CASSFNRVNQPQHF. The rearrangement joins TRBV28 to TRBJ1-5; D might be TRBD1 (6 bases). Between the trimmed V and J ends, which lost 3 bases and 3 bases, there was a span of 9 bases. Germline V gene sequence: CDR1 MDHEN, CDR2 SYDVKM. The CDR3 loop spans 14 amino acids.

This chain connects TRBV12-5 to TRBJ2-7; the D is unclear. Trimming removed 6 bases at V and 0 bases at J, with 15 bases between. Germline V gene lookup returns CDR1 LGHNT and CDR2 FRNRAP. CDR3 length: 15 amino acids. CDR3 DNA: TGTGCTAGTGGCTGCTGGGCTGTCTCCTCCTACGAGCAGTACTTC. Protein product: CASGCWAVSSYEQYF.

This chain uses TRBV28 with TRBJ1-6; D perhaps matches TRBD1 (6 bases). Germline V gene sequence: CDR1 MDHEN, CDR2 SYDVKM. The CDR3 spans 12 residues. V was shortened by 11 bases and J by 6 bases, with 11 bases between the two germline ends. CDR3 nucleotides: TGTGCCTACAGGGCGGGTAATTCACCCCTCCACTTT. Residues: CAYRAGNSPLHF.

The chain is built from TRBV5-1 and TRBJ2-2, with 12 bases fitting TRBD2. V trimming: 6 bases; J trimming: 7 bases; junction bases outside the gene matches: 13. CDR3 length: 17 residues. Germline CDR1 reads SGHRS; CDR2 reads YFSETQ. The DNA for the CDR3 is TGCGCCAGCACCCGGACTAGCGGGGCCAACGGGGGCGGGGAGCTGTTTTTT. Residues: CASTRTSGANGGGELFF.

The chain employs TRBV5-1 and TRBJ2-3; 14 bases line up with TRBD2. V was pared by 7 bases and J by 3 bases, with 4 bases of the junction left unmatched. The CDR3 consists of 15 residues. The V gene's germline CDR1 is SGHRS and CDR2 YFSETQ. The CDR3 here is CASRGLAGETDTQYF. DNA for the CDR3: TGCGCCAGCCGGGGACTAGCGGGGGAAACAGATACGCAGTATTTT.

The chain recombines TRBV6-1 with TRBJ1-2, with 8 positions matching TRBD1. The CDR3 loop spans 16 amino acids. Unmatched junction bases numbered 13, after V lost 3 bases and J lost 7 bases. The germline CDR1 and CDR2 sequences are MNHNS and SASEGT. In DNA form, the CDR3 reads TGTGCCAGCAGTGATTTTGGTGGTAGGACAGGGAGTGGCTACACCTTC. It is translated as CASSDFGGRTGSGYTF.

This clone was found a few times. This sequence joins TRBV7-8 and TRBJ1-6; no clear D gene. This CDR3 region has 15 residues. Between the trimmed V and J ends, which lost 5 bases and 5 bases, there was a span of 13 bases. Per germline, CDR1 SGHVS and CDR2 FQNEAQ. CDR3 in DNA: TGTGCCAGCAGCCCGGGTGGTTGGAATAATTCACCCCTCCACTTT. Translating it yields CASSPGGWNNSPLHF.

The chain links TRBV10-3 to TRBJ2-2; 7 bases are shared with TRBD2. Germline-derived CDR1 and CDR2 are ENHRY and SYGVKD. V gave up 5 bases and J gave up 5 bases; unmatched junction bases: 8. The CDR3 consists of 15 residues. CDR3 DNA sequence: TGTGCCATCAGTATGACTAGCTGGGGGACCGGGGAGCTGTTTTTT. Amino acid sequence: CAISMTSWGTGELFF.

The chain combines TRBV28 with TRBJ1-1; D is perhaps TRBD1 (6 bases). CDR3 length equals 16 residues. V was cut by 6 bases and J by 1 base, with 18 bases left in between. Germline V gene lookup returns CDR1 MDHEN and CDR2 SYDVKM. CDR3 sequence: CASRGKGGAKNTEAFF. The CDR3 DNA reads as TGTGCCAGCAGGGGGAAAGGGGGGGCGAAGAACACTGAAGCTTTCTTT.

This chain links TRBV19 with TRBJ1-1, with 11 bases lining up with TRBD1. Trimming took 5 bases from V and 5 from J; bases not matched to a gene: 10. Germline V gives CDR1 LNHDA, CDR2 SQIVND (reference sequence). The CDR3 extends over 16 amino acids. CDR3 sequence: CASSRTGQGARTEAFF. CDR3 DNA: TGTGCCAGTAGTCGAACCGGACAGGGGGCGAGGACTGAAGCTTTCTTT. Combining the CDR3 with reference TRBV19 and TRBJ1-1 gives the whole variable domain DGGITQSPKYLFRKEGQNVTLSCEQNLNHDAMYWYRQDPGQGLRLIYYSQIVNDFQKGDIAEGYSVSREKKESFPLTVTSAQKNPTAFYLCASSRTGQGARTEAFFGQGTRLTVV.

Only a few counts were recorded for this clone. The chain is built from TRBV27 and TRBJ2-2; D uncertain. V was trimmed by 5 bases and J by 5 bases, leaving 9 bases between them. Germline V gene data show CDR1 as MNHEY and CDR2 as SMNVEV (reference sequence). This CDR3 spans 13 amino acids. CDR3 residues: CASSRTGTGELFF. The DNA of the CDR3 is TGTGCCAGCAGTCGAACGGGTACCGGGGAGCTGTTTTTT.

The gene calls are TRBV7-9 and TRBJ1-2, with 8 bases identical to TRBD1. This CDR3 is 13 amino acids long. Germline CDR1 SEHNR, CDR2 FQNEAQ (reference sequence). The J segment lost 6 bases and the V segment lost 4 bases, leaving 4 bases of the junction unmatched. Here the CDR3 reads CASSSGGGNGYTF. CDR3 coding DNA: TGTGCCAGCAGCTCAGGGGGCGGCAATGGCTACACCTTC. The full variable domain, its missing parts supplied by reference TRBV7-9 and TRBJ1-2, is DTGVSQNPRHKITKRGQNVTFRCDPISEHNRLYWYRQTLGQGPEFLTYFQNEAQLEKSRLLSDRFSAERPKGSFSTLEIQRTEQGDSAMYLCASSSGGGNGYTFGSGTRLTVV.

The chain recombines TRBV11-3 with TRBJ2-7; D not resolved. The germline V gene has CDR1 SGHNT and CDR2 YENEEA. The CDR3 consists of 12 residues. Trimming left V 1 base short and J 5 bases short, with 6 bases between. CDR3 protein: CASSLVYNEQYF. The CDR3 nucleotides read TGTGCCAGCAGCTTAGTTTACAACGAGCAGTACTTC.

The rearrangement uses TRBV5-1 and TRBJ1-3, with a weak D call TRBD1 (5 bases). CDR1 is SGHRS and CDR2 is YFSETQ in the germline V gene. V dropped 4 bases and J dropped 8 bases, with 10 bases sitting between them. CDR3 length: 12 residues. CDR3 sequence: CASSIDRYTIYF. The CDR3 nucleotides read TGCGCCAGCAGCATCGACAGATACACCATATATTTT.

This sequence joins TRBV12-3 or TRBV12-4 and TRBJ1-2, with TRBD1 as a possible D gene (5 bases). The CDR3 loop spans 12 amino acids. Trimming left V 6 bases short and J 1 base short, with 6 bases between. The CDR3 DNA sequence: TGTGCCAGCAGCGACAGTAACTATGGCTACACCTTC. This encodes CASSDSNYGYTF.

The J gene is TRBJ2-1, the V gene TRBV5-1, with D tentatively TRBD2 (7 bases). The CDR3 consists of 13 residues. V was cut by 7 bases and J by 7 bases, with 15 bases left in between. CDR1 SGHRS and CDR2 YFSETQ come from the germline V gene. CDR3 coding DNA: TGCGCCAGCGGATGGGGGGGCCAGAATGAGCAGTTCTTC. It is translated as CASGWGGQNEQFF.

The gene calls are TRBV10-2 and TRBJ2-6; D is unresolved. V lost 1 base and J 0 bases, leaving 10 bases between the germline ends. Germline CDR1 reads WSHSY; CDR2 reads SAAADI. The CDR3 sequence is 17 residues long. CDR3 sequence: CASSELGDTSGANVLTF. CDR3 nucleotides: TGCGCCAGCAGTGAGTTGGGCGACACCTCTGGGGCCAACGTCCTGACTTTC.

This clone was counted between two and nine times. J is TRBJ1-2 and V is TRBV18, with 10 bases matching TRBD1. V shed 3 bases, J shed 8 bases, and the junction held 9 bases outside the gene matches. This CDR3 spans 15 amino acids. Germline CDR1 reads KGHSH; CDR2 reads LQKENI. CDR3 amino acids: CASSPPGQGTYGYTF. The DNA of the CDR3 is TGTGCCAGCTCACCTCCGGGACAGGGGACGTACGGCTACACCTTC. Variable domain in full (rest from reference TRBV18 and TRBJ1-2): NAGVMQNPRHLVRRRGQEARLRCSPMKGHSHVYWYRQLPEEGLKFMVYLQKENIIDESGMPKERFSAEFPKEGPSILRIQQVVRGDSAAYFCASSPPGQGTYGYTFGSGTRLTVV.

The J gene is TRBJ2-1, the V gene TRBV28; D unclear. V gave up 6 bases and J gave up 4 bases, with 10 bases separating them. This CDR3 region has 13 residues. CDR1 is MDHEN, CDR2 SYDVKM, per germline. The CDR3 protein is CASSHGFYNEQFF. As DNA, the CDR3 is TGTGCCAGCAGCCACGGTTTTTACAATGAGCAGTTCTTC. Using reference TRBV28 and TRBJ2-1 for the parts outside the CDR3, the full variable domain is DVKVTQSSRYLVKRTGEKVFLECVQDMDHENMFWYRQDPGLGLRLIYFSYDVKMKEKGDIPEGYSVSREKKERFSLILESASTNQTSMYLCASSHGFYNEQFFGPGTRLTVL.

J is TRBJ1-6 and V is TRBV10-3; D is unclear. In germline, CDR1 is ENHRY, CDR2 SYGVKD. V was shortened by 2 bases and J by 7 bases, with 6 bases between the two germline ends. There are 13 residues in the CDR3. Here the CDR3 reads CAISEQSNSPLHF. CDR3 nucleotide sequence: TGTGCCATCAGTGAGCAGTCAAATTCACCCCTCCACTTT.

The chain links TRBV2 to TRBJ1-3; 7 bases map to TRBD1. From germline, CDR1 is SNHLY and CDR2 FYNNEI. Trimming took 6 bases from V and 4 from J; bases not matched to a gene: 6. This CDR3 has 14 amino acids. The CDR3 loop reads CASRATGDGNTIYF. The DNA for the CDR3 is TGTGCCAGCAGGGCTACAGGGGACGGAAACACCATATATTTT.

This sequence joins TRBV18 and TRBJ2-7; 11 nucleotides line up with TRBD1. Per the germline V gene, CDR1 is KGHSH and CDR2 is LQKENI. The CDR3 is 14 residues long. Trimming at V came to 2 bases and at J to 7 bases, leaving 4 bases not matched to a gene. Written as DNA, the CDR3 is TGTGCCAGCTCACCAGGACAGGGGGCACGGGAGCAGTACTTC. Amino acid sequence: CASSPGQGAREQYF.

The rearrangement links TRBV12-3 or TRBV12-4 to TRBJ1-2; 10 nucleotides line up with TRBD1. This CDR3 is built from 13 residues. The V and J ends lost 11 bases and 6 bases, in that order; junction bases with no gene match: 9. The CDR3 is CALSRTGGHGYTF. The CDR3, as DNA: TGTGCCCTCAGTCGGACAGGGGGTCATGGCTACACCTTC.

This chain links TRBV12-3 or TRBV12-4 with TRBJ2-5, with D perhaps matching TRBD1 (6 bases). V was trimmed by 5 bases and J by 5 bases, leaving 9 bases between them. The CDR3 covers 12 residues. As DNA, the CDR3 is TGTGCCAGCAGTAGGGGGTACGAGACCCAGTACTTC. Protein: CASSRGYETQYF.

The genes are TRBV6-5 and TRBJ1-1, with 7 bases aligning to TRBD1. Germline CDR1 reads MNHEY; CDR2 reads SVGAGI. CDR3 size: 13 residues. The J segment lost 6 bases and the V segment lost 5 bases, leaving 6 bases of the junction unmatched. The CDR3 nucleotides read TGTGCCAGCAGTACGACAGGGAGCCCTGAAGCTTTCTTT. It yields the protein CASSTTGSPEAFF.

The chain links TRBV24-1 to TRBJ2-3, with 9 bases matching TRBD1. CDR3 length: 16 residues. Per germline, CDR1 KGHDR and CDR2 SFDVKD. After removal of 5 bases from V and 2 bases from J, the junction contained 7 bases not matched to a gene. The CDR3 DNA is TGTGCCACCAGTGCAGAAGGGACAGGGCACACAGATACGCAGTATTTT. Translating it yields CATSAEGTGHTDTQYF.

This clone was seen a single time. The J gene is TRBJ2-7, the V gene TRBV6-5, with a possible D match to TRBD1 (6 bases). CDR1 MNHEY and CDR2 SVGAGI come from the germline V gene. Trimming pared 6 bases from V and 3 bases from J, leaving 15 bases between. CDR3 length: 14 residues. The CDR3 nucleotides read TGTGCCAGCAGCCCCCTTACAGGGATCTACGAGCAGTACTTC. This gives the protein CASSPLTGIYEQYF.

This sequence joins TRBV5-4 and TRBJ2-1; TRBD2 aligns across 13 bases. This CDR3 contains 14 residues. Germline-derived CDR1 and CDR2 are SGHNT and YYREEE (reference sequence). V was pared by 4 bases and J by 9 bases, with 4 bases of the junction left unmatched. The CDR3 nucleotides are TGTGCCAGCAGCCCGGGACTAGCGGGGTTTGAGCAGTTCTTC. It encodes CASSPGLAGFEQFF.

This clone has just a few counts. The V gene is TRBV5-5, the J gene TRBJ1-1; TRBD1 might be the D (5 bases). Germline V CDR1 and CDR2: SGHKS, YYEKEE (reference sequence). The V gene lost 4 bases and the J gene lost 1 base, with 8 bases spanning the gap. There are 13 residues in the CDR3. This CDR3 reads CASSPGQNTEAFF. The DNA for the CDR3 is TGTGCCAGCAGCCCCGGACAGAACACTGAAGCTTTCTTT.

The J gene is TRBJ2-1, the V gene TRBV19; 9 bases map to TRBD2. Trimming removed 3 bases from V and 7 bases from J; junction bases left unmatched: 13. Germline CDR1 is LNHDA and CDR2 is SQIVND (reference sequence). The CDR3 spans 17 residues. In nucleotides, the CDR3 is TGTGCCAGTAGTATGGCTAGCGGGATACCTTATGGGAATGAGCAGTTCTTC. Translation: CASSMASGIPYGNEQFF.